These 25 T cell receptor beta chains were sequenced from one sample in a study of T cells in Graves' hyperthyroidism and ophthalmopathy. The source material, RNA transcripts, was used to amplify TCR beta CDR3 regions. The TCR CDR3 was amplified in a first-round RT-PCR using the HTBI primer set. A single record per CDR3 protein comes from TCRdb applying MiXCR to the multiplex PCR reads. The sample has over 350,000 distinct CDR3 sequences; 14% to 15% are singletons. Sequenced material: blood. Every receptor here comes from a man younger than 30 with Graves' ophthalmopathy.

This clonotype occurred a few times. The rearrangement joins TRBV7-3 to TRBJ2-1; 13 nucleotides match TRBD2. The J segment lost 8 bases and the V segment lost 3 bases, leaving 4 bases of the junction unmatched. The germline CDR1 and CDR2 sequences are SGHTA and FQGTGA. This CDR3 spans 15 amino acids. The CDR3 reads CASSFRLAGGDEQFF. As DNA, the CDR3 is TGTGCCAGCAGCTTTCGACTAGCGGGAGGCGATGAGCAGTTCTTC.

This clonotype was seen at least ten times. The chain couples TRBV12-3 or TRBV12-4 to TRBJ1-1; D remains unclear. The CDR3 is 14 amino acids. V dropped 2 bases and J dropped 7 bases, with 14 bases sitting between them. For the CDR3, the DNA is TGTGCCAGCAGTTTAATTTTGAGCAGGCTTGAAGCTTTCTTT. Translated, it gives CASSLILSRLEAFF.

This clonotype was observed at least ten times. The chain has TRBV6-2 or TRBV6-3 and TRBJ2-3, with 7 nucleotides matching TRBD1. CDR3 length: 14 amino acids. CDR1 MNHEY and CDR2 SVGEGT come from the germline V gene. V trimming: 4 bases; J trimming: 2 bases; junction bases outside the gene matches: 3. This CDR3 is CASSWGQSTDTQYF. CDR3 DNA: TGTGCCAGCAGTTGGGGACAGTCCACAGATACGCAGTATTTT.

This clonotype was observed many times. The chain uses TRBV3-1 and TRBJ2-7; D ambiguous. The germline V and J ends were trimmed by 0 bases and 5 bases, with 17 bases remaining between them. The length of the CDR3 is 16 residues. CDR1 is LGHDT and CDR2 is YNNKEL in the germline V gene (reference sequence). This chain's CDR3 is CASSQDMLGRLDEQYF. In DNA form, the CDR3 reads TGTGCCAGCAGCCAAGACATGTTAGGAAGGCTGGACGAGCAGTACTTC.

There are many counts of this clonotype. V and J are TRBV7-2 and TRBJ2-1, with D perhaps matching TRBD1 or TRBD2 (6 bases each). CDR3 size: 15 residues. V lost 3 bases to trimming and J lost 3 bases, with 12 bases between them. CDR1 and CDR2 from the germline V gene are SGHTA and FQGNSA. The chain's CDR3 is CASSFRRGVYNEQFF. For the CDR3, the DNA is TGTGCCAGCAGCTTTCGTAGGGGGGTCTACAATGAGCAGTTCTTC.

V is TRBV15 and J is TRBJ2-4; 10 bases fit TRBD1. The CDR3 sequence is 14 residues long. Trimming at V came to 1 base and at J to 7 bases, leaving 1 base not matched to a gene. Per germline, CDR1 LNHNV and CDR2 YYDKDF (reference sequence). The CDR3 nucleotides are TGTGCCACCAGCAGAGGACAGGGGGCTAACATTCAGTACTTC. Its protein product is CATSRGQGANIQYF.

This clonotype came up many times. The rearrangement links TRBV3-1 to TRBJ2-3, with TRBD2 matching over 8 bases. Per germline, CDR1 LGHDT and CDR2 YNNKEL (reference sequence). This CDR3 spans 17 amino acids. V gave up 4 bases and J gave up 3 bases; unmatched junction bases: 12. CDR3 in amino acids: CASSPGPAGEITDTQYF. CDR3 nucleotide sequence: TGTGCCAGCAGCCCCGGCCCAGCGGGAGAGATAACAGATACGCAGTATTTT.

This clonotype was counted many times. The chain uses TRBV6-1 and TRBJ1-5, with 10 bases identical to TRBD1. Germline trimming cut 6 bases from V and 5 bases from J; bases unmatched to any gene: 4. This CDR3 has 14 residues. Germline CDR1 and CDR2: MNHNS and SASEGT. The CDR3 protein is CASSQDRGDQPQHF. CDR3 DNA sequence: TGTGCCAGCAGCCAGGACAGGGGGGATCAGCCCCAGCATTTT.

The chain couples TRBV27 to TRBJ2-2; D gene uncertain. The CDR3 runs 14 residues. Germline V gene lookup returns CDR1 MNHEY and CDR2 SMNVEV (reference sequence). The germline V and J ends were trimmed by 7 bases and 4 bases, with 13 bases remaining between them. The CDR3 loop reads CASTRGHSTGELFF. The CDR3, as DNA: TGTGCCAGCACCCGAGGCCACAGCACCGGGGAGCTGTTTTTT.

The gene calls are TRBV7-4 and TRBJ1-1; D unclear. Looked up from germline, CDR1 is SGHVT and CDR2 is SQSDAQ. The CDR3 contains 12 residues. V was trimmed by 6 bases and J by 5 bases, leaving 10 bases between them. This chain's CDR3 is CASSGWGTEAFF. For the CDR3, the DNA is TGTGCCAGCAGTGGATGGGGAACTGAAGCTTTCTTT.

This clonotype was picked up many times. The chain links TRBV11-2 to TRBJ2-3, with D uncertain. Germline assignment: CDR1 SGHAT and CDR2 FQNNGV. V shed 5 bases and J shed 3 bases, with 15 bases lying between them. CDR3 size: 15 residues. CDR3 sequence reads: CASSTRLGGTDTQYF. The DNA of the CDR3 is TGTGCCAGCAGCACCCGACTTGGTGGTACAGATACGCAGTATTTT.

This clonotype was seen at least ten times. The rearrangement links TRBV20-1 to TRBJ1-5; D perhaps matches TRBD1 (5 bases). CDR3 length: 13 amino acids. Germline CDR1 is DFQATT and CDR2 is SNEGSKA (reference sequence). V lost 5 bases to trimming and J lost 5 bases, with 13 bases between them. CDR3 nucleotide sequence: TGCAGTGCTGCCGGGACCGCAGATCAGCCCCAGCATTTT. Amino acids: CSAAGTADQPQHF.

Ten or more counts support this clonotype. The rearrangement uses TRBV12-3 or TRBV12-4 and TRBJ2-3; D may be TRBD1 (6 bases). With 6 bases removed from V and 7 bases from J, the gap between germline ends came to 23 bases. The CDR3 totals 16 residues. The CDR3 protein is CASRSNTGSLGNTQYF. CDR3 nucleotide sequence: TGTGCCAGCAGATCTAACACAGGGTCTCTCGGGAATACGCAGTATTTT.

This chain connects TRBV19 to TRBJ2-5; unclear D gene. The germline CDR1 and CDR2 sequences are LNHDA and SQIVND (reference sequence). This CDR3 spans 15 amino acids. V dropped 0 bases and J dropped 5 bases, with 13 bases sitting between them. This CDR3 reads CASSIEVGYPETQYF. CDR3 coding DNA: TGTGCCAGTAGTATAGAGGTCGGATACCCTGAGACCCAGTACTTC.

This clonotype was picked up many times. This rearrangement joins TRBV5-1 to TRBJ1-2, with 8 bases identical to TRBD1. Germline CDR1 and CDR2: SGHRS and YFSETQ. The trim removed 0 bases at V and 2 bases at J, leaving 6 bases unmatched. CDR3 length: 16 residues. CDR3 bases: TGCGCCAGCAGCTTGGGGAAGGACAGGGTGAACTATGGCTACACCTTC. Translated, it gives CASSLGKDRVNYGYTF.

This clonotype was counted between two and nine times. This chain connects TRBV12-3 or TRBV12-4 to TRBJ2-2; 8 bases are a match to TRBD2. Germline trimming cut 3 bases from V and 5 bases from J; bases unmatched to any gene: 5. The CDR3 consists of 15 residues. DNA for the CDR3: TGTGCCAGCAGTTTCGCGGGGGGCTGGACCGGGGAGCTGTTTTTT. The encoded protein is CASSFAGGWTGELFF.

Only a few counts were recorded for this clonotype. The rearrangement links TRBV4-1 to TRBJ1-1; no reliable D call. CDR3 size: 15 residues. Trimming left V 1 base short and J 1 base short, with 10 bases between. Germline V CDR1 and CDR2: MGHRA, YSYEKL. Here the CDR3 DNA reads TGCGCCAGCAGCCAAGGGGGATTGGGGAACACTGAAGCTTTCTTT. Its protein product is CASSQGGLGNTEAFF.

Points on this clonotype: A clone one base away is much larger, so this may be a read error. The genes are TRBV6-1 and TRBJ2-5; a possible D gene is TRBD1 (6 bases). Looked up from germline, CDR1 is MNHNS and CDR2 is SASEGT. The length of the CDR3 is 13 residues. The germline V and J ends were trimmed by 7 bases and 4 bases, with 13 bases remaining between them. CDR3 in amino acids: CASKRTAVETQYF. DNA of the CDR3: TGTGCCAGCAAAAGGACAGCCGTAGAGACCCAGTACTTC.

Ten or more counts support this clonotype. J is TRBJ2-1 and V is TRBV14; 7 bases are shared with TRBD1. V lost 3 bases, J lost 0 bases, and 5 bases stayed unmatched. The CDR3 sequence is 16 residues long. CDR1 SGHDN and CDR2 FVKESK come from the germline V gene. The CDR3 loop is CASSQGQIYSYNEQFF. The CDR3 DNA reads TGTGCCAGCAGCCAGGGACAGATTTACTCCTACAATGAGCAGTTCTTC.

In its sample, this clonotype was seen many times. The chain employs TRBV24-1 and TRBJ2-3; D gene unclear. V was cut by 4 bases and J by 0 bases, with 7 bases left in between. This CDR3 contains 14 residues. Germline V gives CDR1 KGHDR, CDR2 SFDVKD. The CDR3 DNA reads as TGTGCCACCAGTGACAGGTTGAGCACAGATACGCAGTATTTT. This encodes CATSDRLSTDTQYF.

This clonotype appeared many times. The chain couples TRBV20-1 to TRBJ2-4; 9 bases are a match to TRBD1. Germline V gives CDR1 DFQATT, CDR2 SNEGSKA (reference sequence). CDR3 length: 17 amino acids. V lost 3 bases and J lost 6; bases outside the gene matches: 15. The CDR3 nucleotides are TGCAGTGCTAGTAGGGTTTCCACAGGGGGCGAGAGAAACATTCAGTACTTC. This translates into CSASRVSTGGERNIQYF.

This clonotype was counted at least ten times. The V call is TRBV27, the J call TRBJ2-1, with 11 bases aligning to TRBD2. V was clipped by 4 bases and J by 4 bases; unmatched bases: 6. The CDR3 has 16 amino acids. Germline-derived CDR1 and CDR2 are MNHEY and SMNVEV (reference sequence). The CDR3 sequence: CASSSRLAGTYNEQFF. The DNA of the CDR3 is TGTGCCAGCAGTTCGAGACTAGCGGGGACGTACAATGAGCAGTTCTTC.

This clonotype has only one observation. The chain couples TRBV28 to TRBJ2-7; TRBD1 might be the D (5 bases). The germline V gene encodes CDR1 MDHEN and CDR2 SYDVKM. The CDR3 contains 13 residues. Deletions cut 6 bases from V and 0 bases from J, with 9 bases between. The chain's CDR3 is CASRIDSSYEQYF. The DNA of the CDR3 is TGTGCCAGCAGAATTGACAGCTCCTACGAGCAGTACTTC.

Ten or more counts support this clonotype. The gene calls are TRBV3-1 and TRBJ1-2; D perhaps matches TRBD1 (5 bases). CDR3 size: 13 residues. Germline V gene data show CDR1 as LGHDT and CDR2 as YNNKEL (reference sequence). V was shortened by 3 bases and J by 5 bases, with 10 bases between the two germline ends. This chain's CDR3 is CASSQQGVYGYTF. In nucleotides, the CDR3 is TGTGCCAGCAGCCAGCAGGGAGTATATGGCTACACCTTC.

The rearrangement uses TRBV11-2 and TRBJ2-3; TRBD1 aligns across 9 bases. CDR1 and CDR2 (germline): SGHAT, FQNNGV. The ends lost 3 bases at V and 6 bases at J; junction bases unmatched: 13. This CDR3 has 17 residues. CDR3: CASSFGRGTGMLDTQYF. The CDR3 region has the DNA TGTGCCAGCAGCTTCGGCCGGGGGACAGGGATGTTGGATACGCAGTATTTT.